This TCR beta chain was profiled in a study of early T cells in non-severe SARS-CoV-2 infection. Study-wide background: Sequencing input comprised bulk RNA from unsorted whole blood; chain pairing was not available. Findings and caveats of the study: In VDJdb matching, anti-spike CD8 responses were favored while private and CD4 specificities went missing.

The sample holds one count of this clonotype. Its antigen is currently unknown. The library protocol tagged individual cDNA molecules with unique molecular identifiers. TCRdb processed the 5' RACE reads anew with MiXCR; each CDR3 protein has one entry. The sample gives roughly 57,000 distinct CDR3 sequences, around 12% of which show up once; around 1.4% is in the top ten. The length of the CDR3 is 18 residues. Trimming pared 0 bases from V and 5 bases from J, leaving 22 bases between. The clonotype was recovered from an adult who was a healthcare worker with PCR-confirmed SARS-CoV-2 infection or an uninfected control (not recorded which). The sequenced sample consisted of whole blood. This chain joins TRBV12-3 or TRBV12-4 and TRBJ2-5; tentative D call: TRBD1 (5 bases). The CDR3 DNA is TGTGCCAGCAGTTTAGCGCGGCAGGGAAAATATGGTGGGGAGACCCAGTACTTC. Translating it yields CASSLARQGKYGGETQYF.